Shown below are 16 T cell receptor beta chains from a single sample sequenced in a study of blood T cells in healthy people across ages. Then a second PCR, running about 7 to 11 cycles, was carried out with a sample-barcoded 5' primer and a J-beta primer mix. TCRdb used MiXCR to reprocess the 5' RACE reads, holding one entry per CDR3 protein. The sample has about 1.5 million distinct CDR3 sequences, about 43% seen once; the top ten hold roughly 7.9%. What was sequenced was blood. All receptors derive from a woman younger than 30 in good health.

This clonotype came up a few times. CDR3 sequence reads: CSASQTTGGGYTF. CDR3 coding DNA: TGCAGTGCTAGTCAAACAACGGGGGGTGGCTACACCTTC. V gene TRBV20-1 combines with J gene TRBJ1-2; possible D gene TRBD1, 5 bases. V lost 3 bases to trimming and J lost 7 bases, with 15 bases between them. The CDR3 totals 13 residues. Germline loops: CDR1 DFQATT, CDR2 SNEGSKA (reference sequence).

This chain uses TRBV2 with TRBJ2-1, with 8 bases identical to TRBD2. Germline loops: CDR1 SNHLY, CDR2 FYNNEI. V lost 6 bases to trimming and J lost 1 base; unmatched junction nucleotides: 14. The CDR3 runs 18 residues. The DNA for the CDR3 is TGTGCCAGCAGCCGCGGGGGGCTCTCTGGACCTTCCTACAATGAGCAGTTCTTC. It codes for CASSRGGLSGPSYNEQFF.

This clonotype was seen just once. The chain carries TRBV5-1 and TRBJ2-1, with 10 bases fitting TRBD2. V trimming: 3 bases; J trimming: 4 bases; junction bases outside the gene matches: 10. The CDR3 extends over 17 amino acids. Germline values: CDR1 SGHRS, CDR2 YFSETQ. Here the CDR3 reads CASSSGLAVGLYNEQFF. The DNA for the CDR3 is TGCGCCAGCAGCTCAGGACTAGCGGTGGGTTTATACAATGAGCAGTTCTTC.

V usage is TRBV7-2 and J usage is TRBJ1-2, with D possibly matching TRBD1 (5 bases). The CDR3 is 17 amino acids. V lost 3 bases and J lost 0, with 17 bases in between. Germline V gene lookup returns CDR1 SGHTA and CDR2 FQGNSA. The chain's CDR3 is CASSFGALQDANYGYTF. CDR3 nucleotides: TGTGCCAGCAGCTTTGGGGCGTTGCAGGACGCTAACTATGGCTACACCTTC.

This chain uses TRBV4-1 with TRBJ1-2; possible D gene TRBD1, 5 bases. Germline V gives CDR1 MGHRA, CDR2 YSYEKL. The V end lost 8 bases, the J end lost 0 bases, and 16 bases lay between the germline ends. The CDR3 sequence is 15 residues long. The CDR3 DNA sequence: TGCGCCAGCGGGGGAACCGATACTCCTAACTATGGCTACACCTTC. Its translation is CASGGTDTPNYGYTF.

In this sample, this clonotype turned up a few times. The CDR3 is CASTIPNGYEQYF. For the CDR3, the DNA is TGTGCCAGCACCATACCAAATGGTTACGAGCAGTACTTC. This chain connects TRBV2 to TRBJ2-7; D not resolved. Germline values: CDR1 SNHLY, CDR2 FYNNEI. Trimming pared 7 bases from V and 4 bases from J, leaving 14 bases between. There are 13 residues in the CDR3.

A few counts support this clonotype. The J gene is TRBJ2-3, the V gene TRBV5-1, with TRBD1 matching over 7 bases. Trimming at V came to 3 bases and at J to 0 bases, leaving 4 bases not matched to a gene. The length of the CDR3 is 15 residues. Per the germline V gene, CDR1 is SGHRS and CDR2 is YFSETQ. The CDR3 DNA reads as TGCGCCAGCAGCTCCACAGGGGTCAGCACAGATACGCAGTATTTT. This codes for CASSSTGVSTDTQYF. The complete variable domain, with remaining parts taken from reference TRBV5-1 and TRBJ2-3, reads KAGVTQTPRYLIKTRGQQVTLSCSPISGHRSVSWYQQTPGQGLQFLFEYFSETQRNKGNFPGRFSGRQFSNSRSEMNVSTLELGDSALYLCASSSTGVSTDTQYFGPGTRLTVL.

The CDR3 protein is CASTTTGTKAFF. The CDR3 bases are TGTGCCAGCACCACTACCGGGACTAAAGCTTTCTTT. V is TRBV27 and J is TRBJ1-1; tentatively, D is TRBD1 (5 bases). The germline gives CDR1 MNHEY, CDR2 SMNVEV (reference sequence). The CDR3 is 12 residues long. The V end was cut by 7 bases, the J end by 9 bases, with 15 bases between.

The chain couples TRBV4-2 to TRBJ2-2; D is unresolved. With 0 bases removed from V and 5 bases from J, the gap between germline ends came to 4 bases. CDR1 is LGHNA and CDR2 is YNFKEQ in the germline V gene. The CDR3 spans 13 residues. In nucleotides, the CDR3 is TGTGCCAGCAGCCAAGACATGACCGGGGAGCTGTTTTTT. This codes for CASSQDMTGELFF.

The CDR3 DNA is TGTGCCACCAGCAGAGGACTAGCGGGGACCTGCAATGAGCAGTTCTTC. Encoded protein: CATSRGLAGTCNEQFF. The V gene is TRBV15, the J gene TRBJ2-1; 11 positions agree with TRBD2. This CDR3 is 16 amino acids long. Germline CDR1 LNHNV, CDR2 YYDKDF (reference sequence). V lost 1 base and J lost 6; bases outside the gene matches: 5.

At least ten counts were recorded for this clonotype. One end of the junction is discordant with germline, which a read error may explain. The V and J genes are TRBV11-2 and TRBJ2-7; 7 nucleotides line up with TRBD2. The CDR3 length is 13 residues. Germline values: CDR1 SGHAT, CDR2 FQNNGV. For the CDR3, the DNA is TGCGCCAGCAGCTTGGGGACTACCTACGAGCAGTACTTC. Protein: CASSLGTTYEQYF.

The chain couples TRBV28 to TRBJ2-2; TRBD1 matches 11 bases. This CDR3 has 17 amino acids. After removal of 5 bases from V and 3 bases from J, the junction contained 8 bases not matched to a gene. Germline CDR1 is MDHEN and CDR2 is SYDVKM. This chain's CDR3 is CASSGRTGGGYTGELFF. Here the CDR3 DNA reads TGTGCCAGCAGTGGAAGGACAGGGGGCGGGTACACCGGGGAGCTGTTTTTT.

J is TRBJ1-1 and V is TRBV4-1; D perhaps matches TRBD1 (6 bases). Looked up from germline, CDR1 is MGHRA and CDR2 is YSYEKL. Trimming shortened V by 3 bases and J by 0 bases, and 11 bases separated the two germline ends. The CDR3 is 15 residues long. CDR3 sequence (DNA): TGCGCCAGCAGCCATACAGGGATGATGAACACTGAAGCTTTCTTT. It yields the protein CASSHTGMMNTEAFF.

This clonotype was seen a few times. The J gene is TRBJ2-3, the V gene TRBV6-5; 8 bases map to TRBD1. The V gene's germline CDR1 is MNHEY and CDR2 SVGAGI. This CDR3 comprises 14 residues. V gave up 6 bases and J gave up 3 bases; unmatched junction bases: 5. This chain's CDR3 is CASRRQGSTDTQYF. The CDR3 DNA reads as TGTGCCAGCAGACGACAGGGGAGTACAGATACGCAGTATTTT.

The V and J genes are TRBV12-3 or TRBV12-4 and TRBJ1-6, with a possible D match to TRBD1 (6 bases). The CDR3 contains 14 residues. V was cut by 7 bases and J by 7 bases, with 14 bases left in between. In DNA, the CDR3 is TGTGCCAGCAACCTATTGGGGGCGAATTCACCCCTCCACTTT. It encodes CASNLLGANSPLHF.

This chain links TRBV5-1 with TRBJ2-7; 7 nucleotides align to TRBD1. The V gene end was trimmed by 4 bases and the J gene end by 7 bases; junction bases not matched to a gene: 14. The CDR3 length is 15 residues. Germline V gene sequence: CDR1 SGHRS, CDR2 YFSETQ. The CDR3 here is CASSRAGTANNEQYF. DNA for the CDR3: TGCGCCAGCAGCCGCGCCGGGACAGCCAACAATGAGCAGTACTTC.